These 10 T cell receptor beta chains originate from one sample sequenced in a study of Graves' ophthalmopathy and Graves' hyperthyroidism. Using RNA transcripts, the TCR beta CDR3 regions were amplified. HTBI-primed first-round RT-PCR preceded second-round multiplex PCR. TCRdb reprocessed the multiplex PCR reads with MiXCR, giving one entry per CDR3 protein. Altogether a few hundred thousand distinct CDR3 sequences are present, under 40% being singletons, with the ten largest covering about 4.2%. Source material: peripheral blood or thyroid tissue (not recorded which). The receptors originated from an adult man with Graves' hyperthyroidism.

This clonotype turned up a few times. The chain uses TRBV2 and TRBJ1-5; D not certain. In germline, CDR1 is SNHLY, CDR2 FYNNEI. This CDR3 region has 13 residues. Trimming took off 7 bases at V and 4 bases at J, with 11 bases between the two ends. CDR3 nucleotides: TGTGCCAGCAAAGGCTCCGCGAATCAGCCCCAGCATTTT. Its translation: CASKGSANQPQHF. Full variable domain (missing parts from reference TRBV2 and TRBJ1-5): EPEVTQTPSHQVTQMGQEVILRCVPISNHLYFYWYRQILGQKVEFLVSFYNNEISEKSEIFDDQFSVERPDGSNFTLKIRSTKLEDSAMYFCASKGSANQPQHFGDGTRLSIL.

The sample holds one count of this clonotype. This sequence joins TRBV20-1 and TRBJ2-7; possibly TRBD1 for D (6 bases). The germline V gene encodes CDR1 DFQATT and CDR2 SNEGSKA (reference sequence). V dropped 0 bases and J dropped 4 bases, with 10 bases sitting between them. The length of the CDR3 is 13 residues. DNA of the CDR3: TGCAGTGCTAGAGACAGGGGACGGTACGAGCAGTACTTC. Its protein is CSARDRGRYEQYF.

The chain links TRBV15 to TRBJ2-5; a possible D gene is TRBD1 (7 bases). CDR3 size: 15 residues. Trimming cost V 3 bases and J 4 bases, with 15 bases left between them. Germline CDR1 reads LNHNV; CDR2 reads YYDKDF (reference sequence). CDR3 bases: TGTGCCACCAGCAGTTTGAACAGGGGAGGAGAGACCCAGTACTTC. Protein sequence: CATSSLNRGGETQYF.

As to this clonotype: A read error may produce the germline difference seen at one junction end. J is TRBJ1-4 and V is TRBV3-1; possibly TRBD1 for D (6 bases). This CDR3 is built from 12 residues. Germline V gives CDR1 LGHDT, CDR2 YNNKEL (reference sequence). As DNA, the CDR3 is TGTGCCAGCAGCCAGGGGGCGGGAAAACTGTCTTTT. Its protein product is CASSQGAGKLSF.

The chain couples TRBV15 to TRBJ2-7; D is perhaps TRBD1 (6 bases). The germline V and J ends were trimmed by 3 bases and 6 bases, with 18 bases remaining between them. The V gene's germline CDR1 is LNHNV and CDR2 YYDKDF (reference sequence). The length of the CDR3 is 15 residues. The CDR3: CATSSGQSRRGEQYF. The CDR3 DNA reads as TGTGCCACCAGCAGCGGACAGTCCCGTCGAGGCGAGCAGTACTTC.

In this sample, this clonotype turned up many times. The rearrangement links TRBV12-3 or TRBV12-4 to TRBJ1-1; D remains ambiguous. Trimming stripped 6 bases from V and 8 bases from J, with 13 bases between. This CDR3 comprises 12 residues. The CDR3 DNA is TGTGCCAGCAGCCGCCCCTTAAGGGAAGCTTTCTTT. Protein: CASSRPLREAFF.

The sample holds many counts of this clonotype. V gene TRBV13 combines with J gene TRBJ2-5; 12 bases agree with TRBD2. Germline assignment: CDR1 PRHDT and CDR2 FYEKMQ (reference sequence). The CDR3 contains 16 residues. The trim removed 5 bases at V and 4 bases at J, leaving 8 bases unmatched. CDR3 residues: CASSGRLAGEGETQYF. The CDR3 DNA follows: TGTGCCAGCAGCGGGCGACTAGCGGGAGAGGGAGAGACCCAGTACTTC.

The chain is built from TRBV7-9 and TRBJ2-5, with D perhaps matching TRBD2 (5 bases). V lost 2 bases to trimming and J lost 1 base, with 11 bases between them. The germline V gene encodes CDR1 SEHNR and CDR2 FQNEAQ (reference sequence). The CDR3 covers 15 residues. The CDR3 region has the DNA TGTGCCAGCAGCTTAACGGGGTACGGCCAAGAGACCCAGTACTTC. Its protein is CASSLTGYGQETQYF.

This clonotype came up many times. Since a much larger clone is just one base distant, this may be a read error. The V gene is TRBV29-1, the J gene TRBJ1-2; a weak D match, TRBD1 (6 bases). Germline V gene sequence: CDR1 SQVTM, CDR2 ANQGSEA. Trimming took 1 base from V and 8 from J, leaving 23 bases between them. The CDR3 has 16 residues. The CDR3 protein is CSVEGGQSKRLRGYTF. CDR3 nucleotide sequence: TGCAGCGTTGAAGGTGGACAGAGCAAGCGGCTGAGGGGCTACACCTTC.

This clonotype was seen just once. The V and J genes are TRBV19 and TRBJ1-2, with TRBD1 identical over 9 bases. This CDR3 is built from 13 residues. With 5 bases clipped from V and 8 bases from J, the junction kept 6 bases outside the gene matches. Germline V gives CDR1 LNHDA, CDR2 SQIVND (reference sequence). CDR3 protein: CASSPGGTGGYTF. The CDR3 DNA is TGTGCCAGTAGTCCCGGCGGGACAGGGGGCTACACCTTC.